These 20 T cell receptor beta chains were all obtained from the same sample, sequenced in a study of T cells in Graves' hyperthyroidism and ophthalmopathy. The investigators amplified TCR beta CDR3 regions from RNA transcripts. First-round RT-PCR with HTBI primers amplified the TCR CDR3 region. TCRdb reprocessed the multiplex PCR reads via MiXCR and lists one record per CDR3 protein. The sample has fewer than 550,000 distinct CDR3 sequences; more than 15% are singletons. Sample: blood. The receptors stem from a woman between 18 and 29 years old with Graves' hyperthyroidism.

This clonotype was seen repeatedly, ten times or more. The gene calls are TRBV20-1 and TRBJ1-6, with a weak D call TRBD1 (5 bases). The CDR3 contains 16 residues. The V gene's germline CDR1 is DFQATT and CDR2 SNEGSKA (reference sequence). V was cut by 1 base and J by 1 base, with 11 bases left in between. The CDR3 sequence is CSARVGEGSYNSPLHF. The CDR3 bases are TGCAGTGCTAGAGTAGGGGAGGGGTCCTATAATTCACCCCTCCACTTT.

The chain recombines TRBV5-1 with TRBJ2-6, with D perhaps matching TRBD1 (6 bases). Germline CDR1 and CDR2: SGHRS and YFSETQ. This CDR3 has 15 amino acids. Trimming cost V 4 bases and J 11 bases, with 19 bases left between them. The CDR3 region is CASSQVEGDRHVLTF. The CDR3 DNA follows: TGCGCCAGCAGCCAGGTTGAGGGGGATAGGCACGTCCTGACTTTC.

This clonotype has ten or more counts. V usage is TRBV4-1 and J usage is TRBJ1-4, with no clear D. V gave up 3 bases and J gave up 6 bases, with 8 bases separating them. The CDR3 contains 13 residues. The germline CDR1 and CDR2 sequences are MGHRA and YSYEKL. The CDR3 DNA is TGCGCCAGCAGCCAGGCAGGAGATGAAAAACTGTTTTTT. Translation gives CASSQAGDEKLFF.

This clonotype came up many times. The CDR3 sequence: CASSSTGALRYYEQYF. The CDR3, as DNA: TGTGCCAGCAGTTCAACAGGGGCCCTTAGATACTACGAGCAGTACTTC. This chain connects TRBV11-1 to TRBJ2-7, with 7 nucleotides matching TRBD1. Germline loops: CDR1 SGHAT, CDR2 FQDESV (reference sequence). The V segment lost 6 bases and the J segment 3 bases; nucleotides outside the gene matches: 14. CDR3 size: 16 residues. Variable domain in full (rest from reference TRBV11-1 and TRBJ2-7): EAEVAQSPRYKITEKSQAVAFWCDPISGHATLYWYRQILGQGPELLVQFQDESVVDDSQLPKDRFSAERLKGVDSTLKIQPAELGDSAMYLCASSSTGALRYYEQYFGPGTRLTVT.

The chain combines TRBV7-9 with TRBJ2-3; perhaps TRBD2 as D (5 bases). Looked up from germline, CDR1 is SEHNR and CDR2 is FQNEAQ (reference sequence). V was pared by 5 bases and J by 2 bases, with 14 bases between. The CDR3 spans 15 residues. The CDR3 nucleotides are TGTGCCAGCAGCCCGTCTCCGAGGGCCACAGATACGCAGTATTTT. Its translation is CASSPSPRATDTQYF.

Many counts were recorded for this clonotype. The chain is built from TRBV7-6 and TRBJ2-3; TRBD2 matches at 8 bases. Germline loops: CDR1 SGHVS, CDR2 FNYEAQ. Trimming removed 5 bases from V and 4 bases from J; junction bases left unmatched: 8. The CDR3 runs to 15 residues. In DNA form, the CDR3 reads TGTGCCAGCAGCCAGGGAGCGGGAGCAGCAGATACGCAGTATTTT. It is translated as CASSQGAGAADTQYF.

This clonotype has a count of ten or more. The CDR3 region has the DNA TGCAGCGTTGATAAGGGGCAGGGGGGTAATGAAGCTTTCTTT. Translating gives CSVDKGQGGNEAFF. This sequence joins TRBV29-1 and TRBJ1-1; 7 bases agree with TRBD1. The CDR3 has 14 amino acids. The J segment lost 7 bases and the V segment lost 3 bases, leaving 11 bases of the junction unmatched. Per germline, CDR1 SQVTM and CDR2 ANQGSEA.

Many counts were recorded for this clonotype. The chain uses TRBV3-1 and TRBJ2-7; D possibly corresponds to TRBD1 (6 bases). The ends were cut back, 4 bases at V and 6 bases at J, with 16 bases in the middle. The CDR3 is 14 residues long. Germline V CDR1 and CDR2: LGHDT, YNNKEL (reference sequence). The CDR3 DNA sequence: TGTGCCAGCAGCCCGGTACGAAGGGGGAGCGAGCAGTACTTC. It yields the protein CASSPVRRGSEQYF.

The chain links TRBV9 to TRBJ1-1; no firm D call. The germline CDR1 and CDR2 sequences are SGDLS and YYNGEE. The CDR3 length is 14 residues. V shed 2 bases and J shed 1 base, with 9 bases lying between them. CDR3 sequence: CASSVGRENTEAFF. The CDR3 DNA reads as TGTGCCAGCAGCGTGGGGAGAGAGAACACTGAAGCTTTCTTT. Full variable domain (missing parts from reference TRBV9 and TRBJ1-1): DSGVTQTPKHLITATGQRVTLRCSPRSGDLSVYWYQQSLDQGLQFLIQYYNGEERAKGNILERFSAQQFPDLHSELNLSSLELGDSALYFCASSVGRENTEAFFGQGTRLTVV.

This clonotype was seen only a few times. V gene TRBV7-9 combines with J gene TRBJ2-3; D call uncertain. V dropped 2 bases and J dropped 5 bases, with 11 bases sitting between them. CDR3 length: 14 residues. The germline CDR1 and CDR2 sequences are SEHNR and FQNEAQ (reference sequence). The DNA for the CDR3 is TGTGCCAGCAGCTTAATGTCAGGCGGAGATACGCAGTATTTT. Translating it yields CASSLMSGGDTQYF.

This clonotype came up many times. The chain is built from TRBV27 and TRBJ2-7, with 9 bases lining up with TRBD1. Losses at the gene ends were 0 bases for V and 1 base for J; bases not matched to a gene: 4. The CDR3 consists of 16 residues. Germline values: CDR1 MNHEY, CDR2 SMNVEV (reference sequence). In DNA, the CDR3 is TGTGCCAGCAGTTTATCGGTTGGGACAGGGTCCTACGAGCAGTACTTC. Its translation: CASSLSVGTGSYEQYF.

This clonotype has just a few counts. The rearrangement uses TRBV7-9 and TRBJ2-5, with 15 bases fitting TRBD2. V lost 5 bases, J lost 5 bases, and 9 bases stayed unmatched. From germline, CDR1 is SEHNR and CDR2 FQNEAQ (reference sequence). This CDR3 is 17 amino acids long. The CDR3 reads CASSPLVGTSGRETQYF. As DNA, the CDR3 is TGTGCCAGCAGCCCCTTAGTCGGGACTAGCGGGAGGGAGACCCAGTACTTC.

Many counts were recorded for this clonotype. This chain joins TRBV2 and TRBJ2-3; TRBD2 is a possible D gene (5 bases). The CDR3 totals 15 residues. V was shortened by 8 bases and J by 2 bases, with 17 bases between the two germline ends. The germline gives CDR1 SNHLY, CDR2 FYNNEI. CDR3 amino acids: CASSSDGGPTDTQYF. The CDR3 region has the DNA TGTGCCAGCTCCTCGGACGGAGGACCCACAGATACGCAGTATTTT.

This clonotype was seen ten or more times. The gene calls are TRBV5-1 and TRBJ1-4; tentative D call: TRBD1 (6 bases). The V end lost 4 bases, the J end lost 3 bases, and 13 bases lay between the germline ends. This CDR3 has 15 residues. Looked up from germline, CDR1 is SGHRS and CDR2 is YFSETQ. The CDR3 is CASSTAEGANEKLFF. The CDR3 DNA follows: TGCGCCAGCAGCACCGCGGAGGGGGCTAATGAAAAACTGTTTTTT.

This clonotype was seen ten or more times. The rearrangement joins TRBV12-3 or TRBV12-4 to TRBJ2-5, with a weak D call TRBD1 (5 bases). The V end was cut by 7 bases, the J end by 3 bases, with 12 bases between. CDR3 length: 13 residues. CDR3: CASMAREKETQYF. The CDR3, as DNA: TGTGCCAGCATGGCCAGGGAAAAAGAGACCCAGTACTTC.

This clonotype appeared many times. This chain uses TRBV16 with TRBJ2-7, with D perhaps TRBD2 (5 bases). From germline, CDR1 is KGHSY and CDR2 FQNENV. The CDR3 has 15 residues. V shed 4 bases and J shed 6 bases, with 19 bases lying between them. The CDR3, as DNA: TGTGCCAGCAGCCTATTCTTTGGAAGCGGTAGCGAGCAGTACTTC. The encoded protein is CASSLFFGSGSEQYF.

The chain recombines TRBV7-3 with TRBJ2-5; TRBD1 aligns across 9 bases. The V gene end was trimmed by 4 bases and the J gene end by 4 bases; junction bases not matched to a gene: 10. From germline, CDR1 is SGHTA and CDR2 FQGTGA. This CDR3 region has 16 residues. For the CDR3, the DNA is TGTGCCAGCAGCTCCTCCGGGACAGGGCGTGGAGAGACCCAGTACTTC. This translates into CASSSSGTGRGETQYF.

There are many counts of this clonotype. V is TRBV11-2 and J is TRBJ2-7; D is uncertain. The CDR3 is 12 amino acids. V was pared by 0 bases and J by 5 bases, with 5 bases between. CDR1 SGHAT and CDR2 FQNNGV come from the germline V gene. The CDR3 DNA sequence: TGTGCCAGCAGCTTAGAAGGGCACGAGCAGTACTTC. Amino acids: CASSLEGHEQYF.

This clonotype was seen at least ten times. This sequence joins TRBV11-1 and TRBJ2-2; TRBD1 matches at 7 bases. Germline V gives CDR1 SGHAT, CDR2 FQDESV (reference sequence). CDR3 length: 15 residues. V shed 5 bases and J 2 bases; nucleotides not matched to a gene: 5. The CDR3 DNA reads TGTGCCAGCAGCCACCGACAGGGAAACACCGGGGAGCTGTTTTTT. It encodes CASSHRQGNTGELFF.

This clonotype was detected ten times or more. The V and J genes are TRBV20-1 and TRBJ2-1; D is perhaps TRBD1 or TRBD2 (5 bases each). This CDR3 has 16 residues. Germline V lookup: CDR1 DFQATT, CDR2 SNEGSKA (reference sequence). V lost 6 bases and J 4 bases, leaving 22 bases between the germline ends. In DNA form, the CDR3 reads TGCAGTGCCCAACGGTGGGGGAACTACCTTTACAATGAGCAGTTCTTC. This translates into CSAQRWGNYLYNEQFF.